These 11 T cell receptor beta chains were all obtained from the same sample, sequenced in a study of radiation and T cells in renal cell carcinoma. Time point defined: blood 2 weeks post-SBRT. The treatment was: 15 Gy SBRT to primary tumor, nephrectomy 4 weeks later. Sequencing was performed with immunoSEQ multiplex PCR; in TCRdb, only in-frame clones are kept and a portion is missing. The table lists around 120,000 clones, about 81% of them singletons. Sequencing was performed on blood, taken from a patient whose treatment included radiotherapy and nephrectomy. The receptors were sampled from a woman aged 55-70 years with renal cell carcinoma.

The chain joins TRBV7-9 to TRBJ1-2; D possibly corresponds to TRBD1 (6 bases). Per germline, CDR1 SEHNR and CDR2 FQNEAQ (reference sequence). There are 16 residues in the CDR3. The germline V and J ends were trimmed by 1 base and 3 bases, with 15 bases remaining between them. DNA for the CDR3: TGTGCCAGCAGCTTAGGAAATCAGGGGCTCTACTATGGCTACACCTTC. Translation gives CASSLGNQGLYYGYTF.

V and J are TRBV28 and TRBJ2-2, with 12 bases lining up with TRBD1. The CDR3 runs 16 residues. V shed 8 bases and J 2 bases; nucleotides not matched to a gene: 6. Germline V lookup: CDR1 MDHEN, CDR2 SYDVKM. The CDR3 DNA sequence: TGTGCCAGCCGGCGGGACAGGGGGCTTAACACCGGGGAGCTGTTTTTT. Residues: CASRRDRGLNTGELFF.

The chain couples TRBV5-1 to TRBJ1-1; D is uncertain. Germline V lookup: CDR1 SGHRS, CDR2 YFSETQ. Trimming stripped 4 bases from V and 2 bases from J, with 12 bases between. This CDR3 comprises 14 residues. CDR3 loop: CASSRERVNTEAFF. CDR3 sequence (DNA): TGCGCCAGCAGCCGGGAGCGAGTAAACACTGAAGCTTTCTTT.

CDR3 nucleotides: TGTGCCAGCAGTTTCAAACGTGAAGCCCCTGAAGCTTTCTTT. Amino acids: CASSFKREAPEAFF. V gene TRBV28 combines with J gene TRBJ1-1; no reliable D call. This CDR3 contains 14 residues. Trimming stripped 3 bases from V and 6 bases from J, with 14 bases between. Germline V CDR1 and CDR2: MDHEN, SYDVKM. Supplemented by reference TRBV28 and TRBJ1-1, the full variable domain reads DVKVTQSSRYLVKRTGEKVFLECVQDMDHENMFWYRQDPGLGLRLIYFSYDVKMKEKGDIPEGYSVSREKKERFSLILESASTNQTSMYLCASSFKREAPEAFFGQGTRLTVV.

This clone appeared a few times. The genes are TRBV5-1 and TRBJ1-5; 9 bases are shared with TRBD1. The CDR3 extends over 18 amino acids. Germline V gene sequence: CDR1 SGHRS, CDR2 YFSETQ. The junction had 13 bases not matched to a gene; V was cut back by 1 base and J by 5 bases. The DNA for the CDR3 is TGCGCCAGCAGCTTGCTTCCCCAGGGACAGGGAATAGATCAGCCCCAGCATTTT. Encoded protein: CASSLLPQGQGIDQPQHF.

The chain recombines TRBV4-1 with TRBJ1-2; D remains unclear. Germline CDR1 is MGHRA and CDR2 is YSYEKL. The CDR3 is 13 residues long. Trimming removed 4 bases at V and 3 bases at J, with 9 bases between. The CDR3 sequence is CASSLGPDYGYTF. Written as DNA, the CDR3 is TGCGCCAGCAGCCTAGGACCTGACTATGGCTACACCTTC.

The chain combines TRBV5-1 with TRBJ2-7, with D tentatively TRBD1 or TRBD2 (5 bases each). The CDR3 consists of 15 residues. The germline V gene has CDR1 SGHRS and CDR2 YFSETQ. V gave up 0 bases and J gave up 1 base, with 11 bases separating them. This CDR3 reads CASSLGDGASYEQYF. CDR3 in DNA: TGCGCCAGCAGCTTGGGGGACGGGGCGTCCTACGAGCAGTACTTC.

The CDR3 region has the DNA TGCGCCAGCAGCGTCTTGGATCCAACTAATGAAAAACTGTTTTTT. This codes for CASSVLDPTNEKLFF. The V and J genes are TRBV5-1 and TRBJ1-4; D not resolved. Per germline, CDR1 SGHRS and CDR2 YFSETQ. CDR3 length equals 15 residues. V was pared by 4 bases and J by 0 bases, with 10 bases between.

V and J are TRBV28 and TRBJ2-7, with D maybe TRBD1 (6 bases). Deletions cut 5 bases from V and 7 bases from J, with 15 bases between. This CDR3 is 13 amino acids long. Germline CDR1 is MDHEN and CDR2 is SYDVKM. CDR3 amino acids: CASSTGMYREQYF. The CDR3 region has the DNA TGTGCCAGCAGTACAGGGATGTATCGGGAGCAGTACTTC.

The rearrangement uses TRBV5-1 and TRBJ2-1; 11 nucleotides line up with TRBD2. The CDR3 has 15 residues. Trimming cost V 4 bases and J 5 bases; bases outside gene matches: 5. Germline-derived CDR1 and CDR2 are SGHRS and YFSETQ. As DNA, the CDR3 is TGCGCCAGCAGCCTAGCGGGAGGCCCAAACAATGAGCAGTTCTTC. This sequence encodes CASSLAGGPNNEQFF.

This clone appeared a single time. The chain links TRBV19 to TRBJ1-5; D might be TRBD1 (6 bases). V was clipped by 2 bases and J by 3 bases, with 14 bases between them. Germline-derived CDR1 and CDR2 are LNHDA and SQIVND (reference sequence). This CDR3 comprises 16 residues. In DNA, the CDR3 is TGTGCCAGTAGTATAAGCAGGGGACACCTCAATCAGCCCCAGCATTTT. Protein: CASSISRGHLNQPQHF.